This T cell receptor beta chain was sequenced in a study of response to subunit inactivated influenza vaccine. Findings and caveats of the study: Each seasonal influenza vaccination recruits few new T cells, the authors suggested.

Only a few counts were recorded for this clonotype. Antigen specificity is unknown. TCRdb independently ran MiXCR on the RT-PCR reads; one entry per CDR3 protein. Counted here are around 790,000 distinct CDR3 sequences, around 21% occurring once; the ten biggest clones make up roughly 10%. Trimming took 4 bases from V and 4 from J; bases not matched to a gene: 7. The germline gives CDR1 MNHEY, CDR2 SVGEGT. The CDR3 sequence is 14 residues long. This specimen was PBMCs from blood, taken roughly 5 days after vaccination. The receptor was derived from a man in his fifties who received an inactivated influenza vaccine. The V call is TRBV6-2 or TRBV6-3, the J call TRBJ2-7; 7 positions match TRBD2. The CDR3 DNA reads as TGTGCCAGCAGTTTTGGGACTATGGTTTACGAGCAGTACTTC. Translating gives CASSFGTMVYEQYF.